This T cell receptor (beta chain) was observed in a study of OX40 agonist ivuxolimab in advanced cancers. Sequenced by immunoSEQ multiplex PCR; TCRdb stores in-frame clones only, minus some. Of more than 65,000 clones in the sample, 88% were seen once. Germline lookup yields CDR1 SGHVS and CDR2 FQNEAQ. V was cut by 2 bases and J by 3 bases, with 10 bases left in between. There are 14 residues in the CDR3. About this clone: Its antigen is unknown.

Regarding the study as a whole: Dosing at 0.1 to 3.0 mg/kg was accompanied by clonal expansion of CD4+ and CD8+ blood T cells by week 6.

The receptor comes from an adult with an advanced solid tumor such as melanoma, head and neck, liver or kidney cancer. The starting material was CD4+ or CD8+ T cells sorted from blood, obtained in a trial of the OX40 agonist ivuxolimab. The V and J genes are TRBV7-8 and TRBJ1-1; perhaps TRBD1 as D (5 bases). DNA of the CDR3: TGTGCCAGCAGCTTATGGGGCAGCTACACTGAAGCTTTCTTT. It translates to CASSLWGSYTEAFF. Looking up the rest from reference TRBV7-8 and TRBJ1-1 gives the full variable domain: GAGVSQSPRYKVAKRGQDVALRCDPISGHVSLFWYQQALGQGPEFLTYFQNEAQLDKSGLPSDRFFAERPEGSVSTLKIQRTQQEDSAVYLCASSLWGSYTEAFFGQGTRLTVV.